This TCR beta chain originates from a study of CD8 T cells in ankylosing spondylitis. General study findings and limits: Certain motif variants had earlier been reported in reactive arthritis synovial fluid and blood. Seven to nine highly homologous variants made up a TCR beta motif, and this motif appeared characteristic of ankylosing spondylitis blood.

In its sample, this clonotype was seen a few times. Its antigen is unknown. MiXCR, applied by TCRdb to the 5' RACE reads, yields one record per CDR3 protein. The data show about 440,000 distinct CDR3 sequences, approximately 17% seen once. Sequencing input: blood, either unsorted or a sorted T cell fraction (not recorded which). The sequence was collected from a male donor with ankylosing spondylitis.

As DNA, the CDR3 is TGTGCCAGCAGAGAAGGAGAGACCCAGTACTTC. Translation: CASREGETQYF. The V call is TRBV7-9, the J call TRBJ2-5, with no clear D. This CDR3 is 11 amino acids long. CDR1 SEHNR and CDR2 FQNEAQ come from the germline V gene (reference sequence). The V gene lost 6 bases and the J gene lost 4 bases, with 6 bases spanning the gap.